The T cell receptor (beta chain) described here comes from a study of beta chain features in type 1 diabetes. In the study overall: In all, more than 90,000,000 sorted cells from all samples were analyzed. Study-wide results and limits: Among type 1 diabetes patients, VDJ junctions had fewer insertions and more deletions. Any PCR bias toward short templates would affect both groups alike. A moderate, significant TCRB CDR3 shortening appeared in type 1 diabetes across four CD4+ subsets.

Each population that was sorted was more than 95% pure. Investigators reverse transcribed all isolated RNA, so they sequenced expressed TCRB transcripts. Clones were sequenced by immunoSEQ multiplex PCR, and TCRdb holds only the in-frame ones, with some missing. Seen here are about 240,000 clones, over 11% observed once, and the top ten hold approximately 0.018%. The germline V and J ends were trimmed by 0 bases and 6 bases, with 15 bases remaining between them. Germline V gene lookup returns CDR1 SGHRS and CDR2 YFSETQ. The CDR3 extends over 15 amino acids. Details on this clone: The antigen is undetermined.

Sequencing was done on a sample of naive CD4+ T cells from blood. The clonotype originates from a man younger than 45 with type 1 diabetes. The V and J genes are TRBV5-1 and TRBJ1-2; D is possibly TRBD1 (6 bases). CDR3 coding DNA: TGCGCCAGCAGCTTGGCCGCAGGGGTCGGTGATGGCTACACCTTC. This codes for CASSLAAGVGDGYTF.